Below are 29 T cell receptor beta chains sequenced from a single sample in a study of cytomegalovirus exposure and HLA in healthy donors. 13 Jbeta primers and 60 Vbeta primers were used for the PCR. Sequenced by immunoSEQ multiplex PCR; TCRdb stores in-frame clones only, minus some. The top ten hold about 2.1% of the sample, which has approximately 100,000 clones, roughly 74% seen once. The specimen sequenced was PBMCs. These receptors were taken from a middle-aged woman in good health and CMV-seronegative.

This clone showed up just a few times. V usage is TRBV11-2 and J usage is TRBJ2-7, with TRBD2 as a possible D gene (6 bases). CDR1 SGHAT and CDR2 FQNNGV come from the germline V gene. Trimming removed 3 bases at V and 3 bases at J, with 6 bases between. The CDR3 length is 12 residues. The DNA for the CDR3 is TGTGCCAGCAGCTTTAGCGGCTACGAGCAGTACTTC. This sequence encodes CASSFSGYEQYF.

V usage is TRBV7-9 and J usage is TRBJ2-2; 8 nucleotides align to TRBD1. The junction had 9 bases not matched to a gene; V was cut back by 5 bases and J by 1 base. This CDR3 is built from 17 residues. Per germline, CDR1 SEHNR and CDR2 FQNEAQ (reference sequence). CDR3 nucleotide sequence: TGTGCCAGCAGCCCGGACAGGGTAGCTCAGAACACCGGGGAGCTGTTTTTT. It encodes CASSPDRVAQNTGELFF.

The chain combines TRBV6-6 with TRBJ1-6, with 7 nucleotides matching TRBD1. The trim removed 6 bases at V and 7 bases at J, leaving 9 bases unmatched. CDR1 MNHNY and CDR2 SVGAGI come from the germline V gene (reference sequence). CDR3 length equals 15 residues. The CDR3 DNA reads as TGTGCCAGCAGCAACTTACAGGGGTGGAATTCACCCCTCCACTTT. Protein sequence: CASSNLQGWNSPLHF.

The gene calls are TRBV18 and TRBJ1-1; 7 nucleotides agree with TRBD1. Trimming at V came to 2 bases and at J to 0 bases, leaving 3 bases not matched to a gene. The CDR3 contains 15 residues. Germline CDR1 is KGHSH and CDR2 is LQKENI. CDR3 region: CASSPSGQVNTEAFF. CDR3 DNA: TGTGCCAGCTCACCATCTGGACAGGTGAACACTGAAGCTTTCTTT.

The V gene is TRBV28, the J gene TRBJ2-5; no reliable D call. This CDR3 is 11 amino acids long. Per the germline V gene, CDR1 is MDHEN and CDR2 is SYDVKM. Trimming removed 5 bases from V and 9 bases from J, with 10 bases in between. CDR3 in amino acids: CASSPKRAQYF. The CDR3 DNA follows: TGTGCCAGCAGTCCCAAACGGGCCCAGTACTTC.

The chain combines TRBV30 with TRBJ2-1; 7 nucleotides line up with TRBD1. This CDR3 has 13 residues. CDR1 is GTSNPN and CDR2 is SVGIG in the germline V gene (reference sequence). The CDR3 spells CAGNDRVGNEQFF. CDR3 DNA sequence: TGTGCGGGCAACGACAGGGTAGGGAATGAGCAGTTCTTC.

The rearrangement joins TRBV6-5 to TRBJ2-5, with TRBD2 as a possible D gene (5 bases). The V and J ends lost 2 bases and 5 bases respectively, with 15 bases between them. CDR1 and CDR2 from the germline V gene are MNHEY and SVGAGI. The CDR3 contains 15 residues. For the CDR3, the DNA is TGTGCCAGCAGTTACGATAGGGCCTCGGGGGAGACCCAGTACTTC. It specifies CASSYDRASGETQYF.

The rearrangement links TRBV7-2 to TRBJ1-3; D gene uncertain. There are 14 residues in the CDR3. V was clipped by 3 bases and J by 9 bases, with 15 bases between them. From germline, CDR1 is SGHTA and CDR2 FQGNSA. The CDR3 sequence is CASSFHGDRGTIYF. DNA of the CDR3: TGTGCCAGCAGCTTCCATGGAGACCGGGGCACCATATATTTT.

This chain uses TRBV27 with TRBJ2-7; TRBD1 is a possible D gene (5 bases). Germline V CDR1 and CDR2: MNHEY, SMNVEV (reference sequence). V shed 3 bases and J shed 2 bases, with 8 bases lying between them. This CDR3 contains 13 residues. The CDR3 bases are TGTGCCAGCAGTTTTGTAGGGGCCTACGAGCAGTACTTC. It codes for CASSFVGAYEQYF.

This clone was seen just once. This chain links TRBV29-1 with TRBJ2-5; a weak D match, TRBD1 (6 bases). The germline CDR1 and CDR2 sequences are SQVTM and ANQGSEA. This CDR3 has 16 residues. The V and J ends lost 5 bases and 5 bases respectively, with 24 bases between them. The CDR3 reads CSVISPSLGGGETQYF. CDR3 nucleotide sequence: TGCAGCGTTATATCCCCCTCTTTAGGGGGTGGGGAGACCCAGTACTTC.

As to this clone: Its ends do not fully match the called genes, so a read error is possible. The genes are TRBV7-9 and TRBJ2-7; D perhaps matches TRBD1 (5 bases). Germline V gene data show CDR1 as SEHNR and CDR2 as FQNEAQ (reference sequence). The CDR3 runs to 12 residues. The CDR3 DNA reads as TGTTCCAGCAGCTTAGTAGGGGTCGAGCAGTACTTC. Translating gives CSSSLVGVEQYF.

The chain employs TRBV6-5 and TRBJ1-3, with D unclear. V was trimmed by 2 bases and J by 4 bases, leaving 9 bases between them. Germline-derived CDR1 and CDR2 are MNHEY and SVGAGI. The CDR3 runs 14 residues. CDR3 protein: CASSYAGSGNTIYF. The DNA for the CDR3 is TGTGCCAGCAGTTACGCAGGCTCGGGAAACACCATATATTTT.

This chain links TRBV7-6 with TRBJ1-3, with D hard to call. This CDR3 contains 11 residues. CDR1 is SGHVS and CDR2 is FNYEAQ in the germline V gene. V shed 5 bases and J shed 9 bases, with 8 bases lying between them. In DNA, the CDR3 is TGTGCCAGCAGCACACAAACCACCATATATTTT. Its protein is CASSTQTTIYF. Filled out from reference TRBV7-6 and TRBJ1-3, the complete variable domain reads GAGVSQSPRYKVTKRGQDVALRCDPISGHVSLYWYRQALGQGPEFLTYFNYEAQQDKSGLPNDRFSAERPEGSISTLTIQRTEQRDSAMYRCASSTQTTIYFGEGSWLTVV.

In this sample, this clone turned up a few times. The J gene is TRBJ2-5, the V gene TRBV6-5; D call uncertain. The V end was cut by 5 bases, the J end by 5 bases, with 12 bases between. Germline loops: CDR1 MNHEY, CDR2 SVGAGI. The CDR3 has 13 amino acids. The CDR3 DNA sequence: TGTGCCAGCAGTCGAAGCCCTCCCGAGACCCAGTACTTC. Translating gives CASSRSPPETQYF.

The chain recombines TRBV19 with TRBJ1-2; D gene uncertain. Germline assignment: CDR1 LNHDA and CDR2 SQIVND (reference sequence). CDR3 length: 14 residues. The V end lost 4 bases, the J end lost 0 bases, and 9 bases lay between the germline ends. CDR3 DNA sequence: TGTGCCAGTAGTAAAACTAACTCTAACTATGGCTACACCTTC. Encoded protein: CASSKTNSNYGYTF. The whole variable domain, remainder taken from reference TRBV19 and TRBJ1-2, is DGGITQSPKYLFRKEGQNVTLSCEQNLNHDAMYWYRQDPGQGLRLIYYSQIVNDFQKGDIAEGYSVSREKKESFPLTVTSAQKNPTAFYLCASSKTNSNYGYTFGSGTRLTVV.

The chain joins TRBV4-1 to TRBJ2-5, with TRBD1 matching 9 bases. The J call could be wrong; TRBJ2-7 is a better fit for the DNA end. CDR1 is MGHRA and CDR2 is YSYEKL in the germline V gene. The CDR3 is made up of 14 amino acids. CDR3 region: CASSQAGTGPEQYF. CDR3 sequence (DNA): TGCGCCAGCAGCCAAGCCGGGACAGGGCCCGAGCAGTACTTC.

The rearrangement links TRBV4-2 to TRBJ2-5, with 12 bases identical to TRBD1. The CDR3 spans 20 residues. With V trimmed by 1 base and J by 5 bases, 17 bases remained unmatched. Germline V gives CDR1 LGHNA, CDR2 YNFKEQ. The CDR3 is CASSQVGGETGTGGGETQYF. Written as DNA, the CDR3 is TGTGCCAGCAGCCAAGTAGGGGGGGAAACCGGGACAGGGGGCGGGGAGACCCAGTACTTC.

This chain joins TRBV9 and TRBJ2-5; TRBD2 agrees at 10 bases. The trim removed 3 bases at V and 5 bases at J, leaving 13 bases unmatched. The CDR3 covers 17 residues. From germline, CDR1 is SGDLS and CDR2 YYNGEE. CDR3 region: CASSAGGLAGAGETQYF. CDR3 in DNA: TGTGCCAGCAGCGCCGGGGGGCTAGCGGGAGCCGGGGAGACCCAGTACTTC.

The chain links TRBV4-3 to TRBJ2-3; 7 bases align to TRBD2. This CDR3 is 17 amino acids long. With V trimmed by 4 bases and J by 3 bases, 13 bases remained unmatched. Germline assignment: CDR1 LGHNA and CDR2 YSLEER. The CDR3 loop is CASSPSFMRTRTDTQYF. The CDR3 coding sequence is TGCGCCAGCAGCCCATCATTTATGAGGACTAGAACAGATACGCAGTATTTT.

The genes are TRBV27 and TRBJ1-5; D is possibly TRBD1 (6 bases). This CDR3 has 15 residues. CDR1 and CDR2 (germline): MNHEY, SMNVEV (reference sequence). V gave up 1 base and J gave up 6 bases, with 13 bases separating them. The chain's CDR3 is CASSLFAGVGQPQHF. DNA for the CDR3: TGTGCCAGCAGTTTATTTGCAGGGGTGGGTCAGCCCCAGCATTTT.

V is TRBV30 and J is TRBJ2-5, with D possibly being TRBD2 (5 bases). Deletions cut 0 bases from V and 1 base from J, with 9 bases between. The CDR3 sequence is 14 residues long. The germline gives CDR1 GTSNPN, CDR2 SVGIG (reference sequence). The CDR3 nucleotides are TGTGCCTGGAGTGTCACCGAGGGCCAAGAGACCCAGTACTTC. It yields the protein CAWSVTEGQETQYF.

The V call is TRBV5-6, the J call TRBJ1-5; 9 bases map to TRBD1. CDR3 length: 15 residues. Trimming removed 3 bases from V and 5 bases from J; junction bases left unmatched: 6. The germline CDR1 and CDR2 sequences are SGHDT and YYEEEE. The CDR3 sequence is CASSYGQGSHQPQHF. In nucleotides, the CDR3 is TGTGCCAGCAGCTATGGACAGGGGTCCCATCAGCCCCAGCATTTT.

V gene TRBV30 combines with J gene TRBJ1-2; 7 bases match TRBD1. CDR1 is GTSNPN and CDR2 is SVGIG in the germline V gene (reference sequence). This CDR3 contains 14 residues. V trimming: 2 bases; J trimming: 2 bases; junction bases outside the gene matches: 5. The CDR3 loop is CAWSRDSGNYGYTF. The CDR3 DNA reads TGTGCCTGGAGTCGGGACAGTGGCAACTATGGCTACACCTTC.

This clone was counted between two and nine times. The V and J genes are TRBV18 and TRBJ2-7, with 8 bases identical to TRBD1. This CDR3 has 14 amino acids. The germline gives CDR1 KGHSH, CDR2 LQKENI. V was clipped by 3 bases and J by 3 bases; unmatched bases: 4. Here the CDR3 DNA reads TGTGCCAGCTCACCCGGGACAGGCCTCTACGAGCAGTACTTC. It is translated as CASSPGTGLYEQYF.

The chain uses TRBV20-1 and TRBJ1-2; D not resolved. The CDR3 sequence is 11 residues long. Deletions cut 5 bases from V and 2 bases from J, with 6 bases between. CDR1 is DFQATT and CDR2 is SNEGSKA in the germline V gene (reference sequence). The CDR3 nucleotides read TGCAGTGCTGAGGAGAACTATGGCTACACCTTC. It is translated as CSAEENYGYTF.

This clone was detected only once. This chain uses TRBV18 with TRBJ1-4; 8 bases fit TRBD1. The germline V gene has CDR1 KGHSH and CDR2 LQKENI. V was clipped by 8 bases and J by 8 bases; unmatched bases: 13. This CDR3 spans 15 amino acids. This chain's CDR3 is CASRRFETGEEKLFF. In nucleotides, the CDR3 is TGTGCCAGCCGTCGATTCGAGACAGGGGAAGAAAAACTGTTTTTT. Complete variable domain (other parts from reference TRBV18 and TRBJ1-4): NAGVMQNPRHLVRRRGQEARLRCSPMKGHSHVYWYRQLPEEGLKFMVYLQKENIIDESGMPKERFSAEFPKEGPSILRIQQVVRGDSAAYFCASRRFETGEEKLFFGSGTQLSVL.

V and J are TRBV7-2 and TRBJ1-5, with D perhaps matching TRBD1 (6 bases). This CDR3 has 16 amino acids. Germline values: CDR1 SGHTA, CDR2 FQGNSA. V lost 1 base, J lost 1 base, and 11 bases lay in between. CDR3 region: CASSLGGGQSNQPQHF. The CDR3 coding sequence is TGTGCCAGCAGCTTAGGCGGGGGGCAGAGCAATCAGCCCCAGCATTTT.

The V gene is TRBV6-1, the J gene TRBJ2-2; a weak D match, TRBD2 (5 bases). Germline CDR1 and CDR2: MNHNS and SASEGT. The CDR3 runs to 15 residues. Trimming removed 6 bases from V and 0 bases from J, with 11 bases in between. The CDR3: CASSLSGTNTGELFF. For the CDR3, the DNA is TGTGCCAGCAGCTTAAGCGGTACGAACACCGGGGAGCTGTTTTTT.

The chain combines TRBV28 with TRBJ1-4; D might be TRBD1 (5 bases). Germline CDR1 reads MDHEN; CDR2 reads SYDVKM. This CDR3 has 14 residues. Trimming shortened V by 3 bases and J by 5 bases, and 10 bases separated the two germline ends. The CDR3, as DNA: TGTGCCAGCAGTTTTTCAGGGTCAAATGAAAAACTGTTTTTT. Residues: CASSFSGSNEKLFF.